Listed below are T cell receptor beta chains from one sample, sequenced in a study of PD-1 and CTLA-4 blockade in melanoma. Clones were read by immunoSEQ multiplex PCR, and TCRdb kept only the in-frame ones, dropping some. The sample includes around 20,000 clones, 70% to 90% seen only once; the top ten take 7.8%. Sequenced material: CD8+ T cells from peripheral blood, taken before anti-PD-1 treatment. All receptors derive from a human donor with melanoma. Both conserved end residues are part of each CDR3. D genes are given only for firm matches. Clone size appears in some rows only: once, few, many, or a class for an expanded clone.

>TRBJ1-1|TRBV12-3/TRBV12-4|-|-
TGTGCCAGCAGTTTGATGACGAACACTGAAGCTTTCTTT
CASSLMTNTEAFF
>TRBJ1-3|TRBV27|-|-
TGTGCCAGCAGTTTCTCCAGGGCTGGAAACACCATATATTTT
CASSFSRAGNTIYF
>TRBJ2-5|TRBV11-2|TRBD2|-
TGTGCCAGCAGCGCTTCACTAGCGGGGGGCCAAGAGACCCAGTACTTC
CASSASLAGGQETQYF
>TRBJ2-7|TRBV19|-|-
TGTGCCACCGCTATGGGGGGCTCAAGCTCCTACGAGCAGTACTTC
CATAMGGSSSYEQYF
>TRBJ1-1|TRBV28|-|-
TGTGCCAGCAGTTACACCTTAATGAACACTGAAGCTTTCTTT
CASSYTLMNTEAFF
>TRBJ2-1|TRBV2|TRBD2|once
TGTGCCAGCAGGCAAACTAGCGGGGAGTACAATGAGCAGTTCTTC
CASRQTSGEYNEQFF
>TRBJ1-2|TRBV3-1/TRBV3-2|-|-
TGTGCCAGCAGCTCTCCAGGCCGCAGGCCCCTCCTTTATGGCTACACCTTC
CASSSPGRRPLLYGYTF
>TRBJ2-1|TRBV5-6|TRBD2|-
TGTGCCAGCAGCTTCGGGGGGACTAGCAACGATGAGCAGTTCTTC
CASSFGGTSNDEQFF
>TRBJ2-1|TRBV7-2|-|-
TGTGCCAGCAGCCCCGAAGGGCACAATGAGCAGTTCTTC
CASSPEGHNEQFF
>TRBJ2-7|TRBV5-6|-|-
TGTGCCAGCAGCTTGGGGAATCCCTACGAGCAGTACTTC
CASSLGNPYEQYF
>TRBJ2-7|TRBV5-6|TRBD1|few
TGTGCCAGCAGCTTGGGGCAGGGGGCAAGGGAGCAGTACTTC
CASSLGQGAREQYF
>TRBJ1-2|TRBV27|-|-
TGTGCCAGCAGTTTATCAGGAAATGGCTACACCTTC
CASSLSGNGYTF
>TRBJ2-3|TRBV5-4|TRBD2|once
TGTGCCAGCAGCCTAACTAGCGGGGGGGCCCCAGATACGCAGTATTTT
CASSLTSGGAPDTQYF
>TRBJ2-1|TRBV4-1|-|-
TGCGCCAGCAGCCAAGTGGGGGGCCCATACAATGAGCAGTTCTTC
CASSQVGGPYNEQFF
>TRBJ2-3|TRBV7-2|-|-
TGTGCCAGCAGCAAAAGCCCCGGGACCGCAGATACGCAGTATTTT
CASSKSPGTADTQYF
>TRBJ2-7|TRBV7-6|TRBD2|-
TGTGCCAGCAGCCCCACCCATGGCGGGGGGGCCGGGGAGCAGTACTTC
CASSPTHGGGAGEQYF
>TRBJ2-1|TRBV29-1|TRBD1|-
TGCAGCGTTGAAGATCGGACAGGGTTCTATGAGCAGTTCTTC
CSVEDRTGFYEQFF
>TRBJ1-1|TRBV7-9|-|-
TGTGCCAGCAGCTGGGAGTCCACTGAAGCTTTCTTT
CASSWESTEAFF
>TRBJ1-1|TRBV6-5|-|-
TGTGCCAGCACCAACGATATGAACACTGAAGCTTTCTTT
CASTNDMNTEAFF
>TRBJ2-7|TRBV5-4|TRBD1|-
TGTGCCAGCAGCTCCCTGGACGGGACAGGGGCCTATATGATCGTCTACGAGCAGTACTTC
CASSSLDGTGAYMIVYEQYF
>TRBJ2-5|TRBV5-1|TRBD1|once
TGCGCCAGCAGCAAAGGGACAGGGAAGGAGACCCAGTACTTC
CASSKGTGKETQYF
>TRBJ1-5|TRBV25-1|-|-
TGTGCCAGCAGTTTAGGGAGCAATCAGCCCCAGCATTTT
CASSLGSNQPQHF
>TRBJ1-5|TRBV11-3|TRBD1|once
TGTGCCAGCAGCTTAACTGCTCAGGGGGACAATCAGCCCCAGCATTTT
CASSLTAQGDNQPQHF
>TRBJ2-1|TRBV4-1|-|once
TGCGCCAGCAGCCAAGACGTTGATGACAGGAGTACCTACAATGAGCAGTTCTTC
CASSQDVDDRSTYNEQFF
>TRBJ1-4|TRBV30|TRBD1|-
TGTGCCTGGAGTGTCTGGACAGGCAATGAAAAACTGTTTTTT
CAWSVWTGNEKLFF
>TRBJ2-7|TRBV15|-|-
TGTGCCACCAGCAGAGTGGGGAAGGAGCAGTACTTC
CATSRVGKEQYF
>TRBJ1-1|TRBV7-9|TRBD1|-
TGTGCCAGCAGCGAAAAGGACAGGGCGAACACTGAAGCTTTCTTT
CASSEKDRANTEAFF
>TRBJ1-3|TRBV19|-|-
TGTGCCAGTAGTATCGCCGGGCCCCAAAACACCATATATTTT
CASSIAGPQNTIYF
>TRBJ2-7|TRBV6-5|-|-
TGTGCCAGCGGGGCAAGGGCGTCCTACGAGCAGTACTTC
CASGARASYEQYF
>TRBJ2-1|TRBV19|-|-
TGTGCCAGTAGTCCGGAGGGGGGGTCCTACAATGAGCAGTTCTTC
CASSPEGGSYNEQFF